Listed below are T cell receptor beta chains from one sample, sequenced in a study of regulatory T cells in long-lasting Graves disease. MiXCR was run by TCRdb on the multiplex PCR reads, yielding one entry per CDR3 protein. The profile covers roughly 500,000 distinct CDR3 sequences, with 14% appearing a single time and around a sixth taken by the ten largest. These data were also filed under a second study, of T cells in Graves' hyperthyroidism and ophthalmopathy.

The sample consisted of peripheral blood mononuclear cells (PBMCs), taken at new diagnosis, from a patient treated with antithyroid drugs. Receptors were obtained from a woman aged 50 to 60 with Graves disease. The CDR3 runs from the conserved cysteine through the conserved F or W. Fields, in order: J gene, D gene, V gene, CDR3 length, clone size, CDR3 DNA, CDR3 protein. The D gene is left open where the match is weak. Clone sizes are given selectively: once, few, many, or a class where the clone is expanded.

>TRBJ2-7|TRBD1|TRBV7-9|20|many
TGTGCCAGCAGCTTAGGATTGGGACAGGGGGCCCGGATTAATCGGTACGAGCAGTACTTC
CASSLGLGQGARINRYEQYF
>TRBJ2-1|.|TRBV29-1|16|many
TGCAGCGTTACCAGGGGTGGCACGAGCTCCTACAATGAGCAGTTCTTC
CSVTRGGTSSYNEQFF
>TRBJ2-3|.|TRBV6-1|13|many
TGTGCCAGCCGCACAGCTAGCACAGATACGCAGTATTTT
CASRTASTDTQYF
>TRBJ1-5|.|TRBV15|13|few
TGTGCCACCAGCAGAGAGGGGGCGAAGCCCCAGCATTTT
CATSREGAKPQHF
>TRBJ1-3|TRBD1|TRBV28|15|.
TGTGCCAGCAGCTCAGGGGGCCTGGGTGGAAACACCATATATTTT
CASSSGGLGGNTIYF
>TRBJ2-7|TRBD2|TRBV9|15|many
TGTGCCAGCAGCGGGATAGCGGGAGGGCCCCACGAGCAGTACTTC
CASSGIAGGPHEQYF
>TRBJ1-5|.|TRBV25-1|15|few
TGTGCCTCTAGCGAGGGTAGCTTTGGCAATCAGCCCCAGCATTTT
CASSEGSFGNQPQHF
>TRBJ2-7|TRBD2|TRBV27|18|.
TGTGCCAGCAGCGCCGAGCCGCCAGCGGGACCCCTGTCCTACGAGCAGTACTTC
CASSAEPPAGPLSYEQYF
>TRBJ2-3|.|TRBV28|15|many
TGTGCCAGCAGTTTAATGCGGCGGGGCACAGATACGCAGTATTTT
CASSLMRRGTDTQYF
>TRBJ1-1|TRBD1|TRBV24-1|15|.
TGTGCCACCAGTGACACAGGGGCCATGAACACTGAAGCTTTCTTT
CATSDTGAMNTEAFF
>TRBJ1-2|TRBD1|TRBV10-3|15|many
TGTGCCATCAGTGATAGGCAGGGGGCCATCTATGGCTACACCTTC
CAISDRQGAIYGYTF
>TRBJ2-5|.|TRBV4-1|16|few
TGCGCCAGCAGCCAAGATTTCGCTAGCCGGGGGGAGACCCAGTACTTC
CASSQDFASRGETQYF
>TRBJ2-7|TRBD2|TRBV20-1|14|many
TGCAGTGCTCTATCGGGGGGGCATCAATACGAGCAGTACTTC
CSALSGGHQYEQYF
>TRBJ1-2|.|TRBV12-3/TRBV12-4|18|many
TGTGCCAGCAGTTCGTACCCTTTACAGGTAGCCGCTAACTATGGCTACACCTTC
CASSSYPLQVAANYGYTF
>TRBJ1-1|.|TRBV5-8|16|few
TGTGCCAGCAAACCTGTGGGGGGGGGGCAGAACACTGAAGCTTTCTTT
CASKPVGGGQNTEAFF
>TRBJ2-2|.|TRBV28|13|many
TGTGCCAGCAGTACCAGGGGAACCGGGGAGCTGTTTTTT
CASSTRGTGELFF
>TRBJ2-6|.|TRBV6-1|16|.
TGTGCCAGCACCGCAGGACAGAGCTCTGGGGCCAACGTCCTGACTTTC
CASTAGQSSGANVLTF
>TRBJ1-5|.|TRBV3-1|15|many
TGTGCCAGCAGCCAAGATGGAAGGGCCTGGGGGCCCCAGCATTTT
CASSQDGRAWGPQHF
>TRBJ1-3|.|TRBV27|14|.
TGTGCCAGCAGTTTATTTCCGGGGGGAAACACCATATATTTT
CASSLFPGGNTIYF
>TRBJ2-6|.|TRBV29-1|14|.
TGCAGCGTTGGGTCCACCTCTGGGGCCAACGTCCTGACTTTC
CSVGSTSGANVLTF
>TRBJ2-5|TRBD2|TRBV2|18|many
TGTGCCAGCAGGGCGGGACTAGCGGGAGGATTTGGTCAAGAGACCCAGTACTTC
CASRAGLAGGFGQETQYF
>TRBJ2-4|.|TRBV5-1|16|few
TGCGCCAGCAGCTTGGACCCCGGGTCAGGAAAAAACATTCAGTACTTC
CASSLDPGSGKNIQYF
>TRBJ2-7|.|TRBV12-3/TRBV12-4|15|many
TGTGCCAGCAGCCCCGGGACCCGTCGGATAGACGAGCAGTACTTC
CASSPGTRRIDEQYF
>TRBJ2-7|.|TRBV28|15|many
TGTGCCAGCAGTTTATCGGTACAGGGCGCCTACGAGCAGTACTTC
CASSLSVQGAYEQYF
>TRBJ1-3|.|TRBV6-1|14|few
TGTGCCATAGCAATCGGAGCCTCTGGAAACACCATATATTTT
CAIAIGASGNTIYF
>TRBJ2-1|.|TRBV5-1|15|many
TGCGCCAGCAGTCTCTCGCTGGAGGTTTACAATGAGCAGTTCTTC
CASSLSLEVYNEQFF
>TRBJ2-1|.|TRBV28|15|many
TGTGCCAGCAGTTTAACTAGGCGCTCCTACAATGAGCAGTTCTTC
CASSLTRRSYNEQFF
>TRBJ1-1|.|TRBV7-3|15|many
TGTGCCAGCAGCTCAAGGGACGGCGAGGGCACTGAAGCTTTCTTT
CASSSRDGEGTEAFF
>TRBJ1-1|.|TRBV6-1|14|many
TGTGCCAGCAGACAGGGCTTGGCGAACACTGAAGCTTTCTTT
CASRQGLANTEAFF
>TRBJ2-1|.|TRBV29-1|12|few
TGCAGGAAAAGATCCTTCGGCAATGAGCAGTTCTTC
CRKRSFGNEQFF
>TRBJ2-1|TRBD2|TRBV7-2|18|many
TGTGCCAGCAGCTTATACGCGAGCGGGGGGAGCTCCTACAATGAGCAGTTCTTC
CASSLYASGGSSYNEQFF
>TRBJ2-2|TRBD1|TRBV28|14|many
TGTGCCAGCGTGGGACAGGCGAACACCGGGGAGCTGTTTTTT
CASVGQANTGELFF
>TRBJ2-7|TRBD1|TRBV7-2|15|many
TGTGCCAGCAGCTTGGACAGGGCGAACTCCTACGAGCAGTACTTC
CASSLDRANSYEQYF
>TRBJ1-2|TRBD1|TRBV19|15|.
TGTGCCAGTAGTATAGCTGGGGACAGAAACTATGGCTACACCTTC
CASSIAGDRNYGYTF
>TRBJ1-2|.|TRBV28|11|many
TGTGCCAGCAGTGCAGGGTTTGGCTACACCTTC
CASSAGFGYTF
>TRBJ2-5|TRBD1|TRBV6-2/TRBV6-3|15|.
TGTGCCAGCAGACCTCGGACAGGGCCCCAAGAGACCCAGTACTTC
CASRPRTGPQETQYF
>TRBJ2-7|.|TRBV20-1|17|many
TGCAGTGCTAGTATTTGGGGGGCGTCAGGACCATCTCGCGAGCAGTACTTC
CSASIWGASGPSREQYF
>TRBJ2-2|.|TRBV18|15|many
TGTGCCAGCTCACCTAACAGCCCGAACACCGGGGAGCTGTTTTTT
CASSPNSPNTGELFF
>TRBJ2-7|.|TRBV11-1|14|many
TGTGCCAGCAGCTCGAGCGGCCTTAAGTGGGAGCAGTACTTC
CASSSSGLKWEQYF
>TRBJ2-5|TRBD1|TRBV2|15|many
TGTGCCAGAGCCGACAGGGGGCGAGAAGATGAGACCCAGTACTTC
CARADRGREDETQYF
>TRBJ2-3|TRBD2|TRBV5-1|14|many
TGCGCCAGCAGCTTTACTAGCGGAGCAGATACGCAGTATTTT
CASSFTSGADTQYF
>TRBJ2-2|.|TRBV28|15|.
TGTGCGAGCACCCCATCAGGGTGGAACACCGGGGAGCTGCTTTTT
CASTPSGWNTGELLF
>TRBJ1-1|TRBD1|TRBV29-1|17|few
TGCAGCGTTGAAGGGGACAGCCCAGGGGGGCAGAACACTGAAGCTTTCTTT
CSVEGDSPGGQNTEAFF
>TRBJ2-1|.|TRBV6-2/TRBV6-3|13|many
TGTGCCAGCTCCGACCTGGGTGGTAATGAGCAGTTCTTC
CASSDLGGNEQFF
>TRBJ2-4|.|TRBV3-1|14|few
TGTGCCAGCAGCCAAGATGTAGCTCTAAACATTCAGTACTTC
CASSQDVALNIQYF
>TRBJ2-1|TRBD2|TRBV30|14|many
TGTGCCTGGAGTGTGCTAGCGGAAGACAATGAGCAGTTCTTC
CAWSVLAEDNEQFF
>TRBJ2-3|.|TRBV2|13|many
TGTGCCAGCAGTTGGAGTGCAACAGATACGCAGTATTTT
CASSWSATDTQYF
>TRBJ1-3|.|TRBV7-9|17|.
TGTGCCAGCAGCCGCGGGACTTCCCTCAGTTGGCGAAACACCATATATTTT
CASSRGTSLSWRNTIYF
>TRBJ1-2|.|TRBV6-2/TRBV6-3|14|many
TGTGCCAGCAGTGCGGGGGACCCCCCCTATGGCTACACCTTC
CASSAGDPPYGYTF
>TRBJ1-4|.|TRBV11-2|12|once
TGTGCCAGCAGCTTAGTCGCTGAAAAACTGTTTTTT
CASSLVAEKLFF
>TRBJ2-1|.|TRBV3-1|13|many
TGTGCCAGCAGCCCCCTCTTAGGCAATGAGCAGTTCTTC
CASSPLLGNEQFF